This T cell receptor (beta chain) emerged from a study of cytomegalovirus exposure and HLA in healthy donors. Study-level information: Earlier findings included about 120 million unique TCR beta sequences obtained from 150 million to 200 million T cells. Study-wide points: Within the data, a cluster of highly shared sequence variants was likely a sequencing artifact. V- and J-gene trimming of TCR beta was linked (in a later analysis) to a missense DCLRE1C variant. According to a later analysis, most TCR beta chains associated with CMV appeared HLA-restricted.

Concerning this clone: Its antigen remains unknown.

This CDR3 spans 15 amino acids. V shed 3 bases and J 2 bases; nucleotides not matched to a gene: 6. Germline V gene data show CDR1 as SGHTA and CDR2 as FQGNSA. Both 60 Vbeta primers and 13 Jbeta primers went into the PCR. Measured with immunoSEQ multiplex PCR; TCRdb has only the in-frame clones, and not every one. The profile shows around 30,000 clones, around nine tenths of them singletons. V and J are TRBV7-2 and TRBJ2-7; TRBD2 aligns across 8 bases. This clonotype originated in a boy under 18 in good health and CMV-seronegative. The source material was PBMCs. For the CDR3, the DNA is TGTGCCAGCAGCTTTCTTGGCGGGGGGCCCTACGAGCAGTACTTC. As protein: CASSFLGGGPYEQYF.